Following are 8 T cell receptor beta chains from one sample sequenced in a study of blood T cell repertoires in COVID-19 (dated by TCRdb to the early 2020s). The method was the immunoSEQ multiplex PCR assay. TCRdb provides this immuneACCESS table in a form limited to in-frame rearrangements. Some clones are lacking; in checked studies, under half of them reflect an unresolved V gene, and why the rest are absent is not known. Counted in this sample were 200,000 to 250,000 clones; about 79% of them appeared once. The ten largest account for around 3.4% of the sample. Input material: PBMCs or T cells enriched from blood (not recorded which). The receptors originated from a woman aged 55-70 years who had recovered from COVID-19.

This chain links TRBV14 with TRBJ1-6, with TRBD1 matching over 11 bases. Germline V gives CDR1 SGHDN, CDR2 FVKESK. This CDR3 is built from 17 residues. V gave up 4 bases and J gave up 6 bases; unmatched junction bases: 8. CDR3: CASSRGRTGGSNSPLHF. The CDR3 bases are TGTGCCAGCAGCCGCGGCAGGACAGGGGGCTCTAATTCACCCCTCCACTTT.

This chain uses TRBV7-2 with TRBJ1-4; 10 bases are a match to TRBD1. CDR1 and CDR2 (germline): SGHTA, FQGNSA. This CDR3 has 13 residues. V lost 6 bases and J lost 8; bases outside the gene matches: 3. The CDR3 region is CASSETGGEKLFF. The CDR3 DNA follows: TGTGCCAGCAGTGAGACAGGGGGCGAAAAACTGTTTTTT. Full variable domain (remainder filled in from reference TRBV7-2 and TRBJ1-4): GAGVSQSPSNKVTEKGKDVELRCDPISGHTALYWYRQSLGQGLEFLIYFQGNSAPDKSGLPSDRFSAERTGGSVSTLTIQRTQQEDSAVYLCASSETGGEKLFFGSGTQLSVL.

The CDR3 loop reads CASSPAGTSGTYEQYF. CDR3 sequence (DNA): TGTGCCAGCAGCCCAGCCGGGACTAGCGGAACCTACGAGCAGTACTTC. The chain has TRBV4-2 and TRBJ2-7; 11 nucleotides align to TRBD2. The ends lost 4 bases at V and 2 bases at J; junction bases unmatched: 7. The germline CDR1 and CDR2 sequences are LGHNA and YNFKEQ. The CDR3 spans 16 residues.

V gene TRBV7-2 combines with J gene TRBJ2-3; 7 bases fit TRBD2. The CDR3 has 14 amino acids. The germline V gene has CDR1 SGHTA and CDR2 FQGNSA. J lost 7 bases, V lost 4 bases, and 8 bases had no gene match. CDR3 protein: CASSSLWTSNTQYF. The CDR3 nucleotides are TGTGCCAGCAGCTCGTTGTGGACTAGTAATACGCAGTATTTT. Using reference TRBV7-2 and TRBJ2-3 for the parts outside the CDR3, the full variable domain is GAGVSQSPSNKVTEKGKDVELRCDPISGHTALYWYRQSLGQGLEFLIYFQGNSAPDKSGLPSDRFSAERTGGSVSTLTIQRTQQEDSAVYLCASSSLWTSNTQYFGPGTRLTVL.

The table lists this clone with a few counts. The chain recombines TRBV6-5 with TRBJ1-2, with 7 bases that match TRBD1. The germline CDR1 and CDR2 sequences are MNHEY and SVGAGI. The CDR3 sequence is 11 residues long. Losses at the gene ends were 5 bases for V and 8 bases for J; bases not matched to a gene: 2. CDR3 amino acids: CASSTGVGYTF. CDR3 DNA sequence: TGTGCCAGCAGTACAGGGGTCGGCTACACCTTC.

This clone was picked up a small number of times. CDR3 protein: CASSQEVRGPTNYGYTF. CDR3 in DNA: TGTGCCAGCAGCCAAGAGGTCAGGGGACCTACTAACTATGGCTACACCTTC. The genes are TRBV4-2 and TRBJ1-2; D possibly corresponds to TRBD1 (6 bases). V lost 0 bases and J 0 bases, leaving 14 bases between the germline ends. CDR3 length equals 17 residues. Germline CDR1 reads LGHNA; CDR2 reads YNFKEQ.

The V call is TRBV7-9, the J call TRBJ2-1; the match to TRBD2 covers 9 bases. CDR3 length equals 15 residues. Trimming cost V 5 bases and J 5 bases; bases outside gene matches: 7. Germline-derived CDR1 and CDR2 are SEHNR and FQNEAQ (reference sequence). CDR3 sequence reads: CASSVSGTSNNEQFF. In nucleotides, the CDR3 is TGTGCCAGCAGCGTCAGTGGGACTAGCAACAATGAGCAGTTCTTC.

This chain connects TRBV5-4 to TRBJ2-3; weak D call: TRBD1 (6 bases). There are 15 residues in the CDR3. The germline gives CDR1 SGHNT, CDR2 YYREEE (reference sequence). V was clipped by 3 bases and J by 6 bases, with 17 bases between them. CDR3 nucleotides: TGTGCCAGCAGCTCTGCCCGGACAGATGGTGATACGCAGTATTTT. Translated, it gives CASSSARTDGDTQYF.